The 22 T cell receptor beta chains below were found in one sample sequenced in a study of T cells after yellow fever vaccination. MiXCR was run by TCRdb on the 5' RACE reads, yielding one entry per CDR3 protein. The sample records some 400,000 distinct CDR3 sequences, roughly 20% being singletons. This sample comprised PBMCs, obtained before the yellow fever booster vaccination. The receptors shown here come from a man aged 18 to 30 who received the YFV17D yellow fever vaccine.

J is TRBJ2-7 and V is TRBV18; weak D call: TRBD1 (5 bases). In germline, CDR1 is KGHSH, CDR2 LQKENI. Trimming took off 3 bases at V and 0 bases at J, with 15 bases between the two ends. The CDR3 is 16 amino acids. CDR3 region: CASSPVRTISSYEQYF. CDR3 sequence (DNA): TGTGCCAGCTCACCGGTCAGGACAATCAGCTCCTACGAGCAGTACTTC.

The rearrangement uses TRBV6-5 and TRBJ1-1; possibly TRBD1 for D (6 bases). Germline CDR1 MNHEY, CDR2 SVGAGI. The CDR3 spans 17 residues. V lost 2 bases, J lost 0 bases, and 16 bases lay in between. The CDR3 DNA follows: TGTGCCAGCAGTTACGGCAGGGGCGCGGGAGTGAACACTGAAGCTTTCTTT. This translates into CASSYGRGAGVNTEAFF.

This clonotype was recorded only once. This rearrangement joins TRBV6-5 to TRBJ2-3; no reliable D call. The CDR3 loop spans 13 amino acids. V was clipped by 3 bases and J by 4 bases, with 8 bases between them. The germline CDR1 and CDR2 sequences are MNHEY and SVGAGI. CDR3 sequence: CASSYFSSDTQYF. Here the CDR3 DNA reads TGTGCCAGCAGTTATTTCAGCTCAGATACGCAGTATTTT.

The V call is TRBV5-1, the J call TRBJ1-1; D unclear. The CDR3 totals 14 residues. The germline gives CDR1 SGHRS, CDR2 YFSETQ. V was cut by 5 bases and J by 2 bases, with 13 bases left in between. The CDR3 nucleotides read TGCGCCAGCAGTTCCGCGGGTCGAAACACTGAAGCTTTCTTT. It specifies CASSSAGRNTEAFF.

V usage is TRBV7-8 and J usage is TRBJ1-6, with D unclear. CDR1 and CDR2 (germline): SGHVS, FQNEAQ. The germline V and J ends were trimmed by 2 bases and 7 bases, with 9 bases remaining between them. This CDR3 is 14 amino acids long. For the CDR3, the DNA is TGTGCCAGCAGCTTACTATGGGAAAATTCACCCCTCCACTTT. It specifies CASSLLWENSPLHF. Drawing the rest from reference TRBV7-8 and TRBJ1-6, the complete variable domain is GAGVSQSPRYKVAKRGQDVALRCDPISGHVSLFWYQQALGQGPEFLTYFQNEAQLDKSGLPSDRFFAERPEGSVSTLKIQRTQQEDSAVYLCASSLLWENSPLHFGNGTRLTVT.

This clonotype was observed a handful of times. This chain joins TRBV7-9 and TRBJ2-7, with TRBD1 matching over 10 bases. CDR1 and CDR2 (germline): SEHNR, FQNEAQ (reference sequence). The CDR3 is 14 residues long. J lost 7 bases, V lost 5 bases, and 8 bases had no gene match. The chain's CDR3 is CASSPWTGGLEQYF. The CDR3, as DNA: TGTGCCAGCAGCCCGTGGACAGGGGGTTTAGAGCAGTACTTC.

This clonotype was found a few times. The gene calls are TRBV5-4 and TRBJ2-3, with TRBD1 identical over 8 bases. CDR3 length: 14 amino acids. J was trimmed by 6 bases and V by 1 base; bases with no gene match: 4. Germline V lookup: CDR1 SGHNT, CDR2 YYREEE (reference sequence). In DNA form, the CDR3 reads TGTGCCAGCAGCTTGCAGGGGGCCGGCGATACGCAGTATTTT. Translation: CASSLQGAGDTQYF.

Only a few counts were recorded for this clonotype. This chain uses TRBV10-3 with TRBJ1-1, with D tentatively TRBD1 (6 bases). Looked up from germline, CDR1 is ENHRY and CDR2 is SYGVKD. The V end was cut by 6 bases, the J end by 2 bases, with 16 bases between. CDR3 length: 15 amino acids. CDR3 bases: TGTGCCATCAGGGGTAGGTCAGGGGAAAACACTGAAGCTTTCTTT. It translates to CAIRGRSGENTEAFF.

A few counts support this clonotype. The rearrangement links TRBV6-5 to TRBJ2-5; TRBD2 agrees at 9 bases. CDR1 and CDR2 from the germline V gene are MNHEY and SVGAGI. Trimming removed 4 bases from V and 4 bases from J; junction bases left unmatched: 4. There are 14 residues in the CDR3. The CDR3 loop reads CASSWGLASETQYF. CDR3 bases: TGTGCCAGCAGTTGGGGACTAGCTTCAGAGACCCAGTACTTC.

In this sample, this clonotype turned up a few times. The chain joins TRBV5-1 to TRBJ2-3; TRBD1 matches at 9 bases. The CDR3 covers 17 residues. Germline V gene lookup returns CDR1 SGHRS and CDR2 YFSETQ. With V trimmed by 5 bases and J by 3 bases, 13 bases remained unmatched. CDR3 sequence: CASSLLTGGSRTDTQYF. CDR3 coding DNA: TGCGCCAGCAGTTTGCTTACAGGGGGCTCACGGACAGATACGCAGTATTTT. Looking up the rest from reference TRBV5-1 and TRBJ2-3 gives the full variable domain: KAGVTQTPRYLIKTRGQQVTLSCSPISGHRSVSWYQQTPGQGLQFLFEYFSETQRNKGNFPGRFSGRQFSNSRSEMNVSTLELGDSALYLCASSLLTGGSRTDTQYFGPGTRLTVL.

The genes are TRBV12-3 or TRBV12-4 and TRBJ1-2, with 10 positions matching TRBD1. The CDR3 runs to 13 residues. J lost 8 bases, V lost 5 bases, and 5 bases had no gene match. The CDR3: CASSRQGAGGYTF. DNA of the CDR3: TGTGCCAGCAGTCGACAGGGGGCCGGAGGCTACACCTTC.

The chain carries TRBV20-1 and TRBJ2-5; the D gene is possibly TRBD1 (6 bases). In germline, CDR1 is DFQATT, CDR2 SNEGSKA (reference sequence). This CDR3 is built from 14 residues. With 2 bases removed from V and 2 bases from J, the gap between germline ends came to 12 bases. CDR3 sequence: CSARNRALQETQYF. CDR3 nucleotide sequence: TGCAGTGCTAGAAACAGGGCACTTCAAGAGACCCAGTACTTC.

The chain is built from TRBV11-2 and TRBJ2-3, with 8 bases matching TRBD2. V shed 2 bases, J shed 3 bases, and the junction held 13 bases outside the gene matches. The length of the CDR3 is 18 residues. The V gene's germline CDR1 is SGHAT and CDR2 FQNNGV. CDR3 sequence reads: CASSLFLAGLPHTDTQYF. The DNA of the CDR3 is TGTGCCAGCAGCTTATTCTTAGCGGGGCTCCCCCATACAGATACGCAGTATTTT.

This clonotype occurred a few times. The V gene is TRBV5-1, the J gene TRBJ1-1; unclear D gene. The CDR3 contains 13 residues. The ends were cut back, 6 bases at V and 5 bases at J, with 14 bases in the middle. The germline CDR1 and CDR2 sequences are SGHRS and YFSETQ. Here the CDR3 reads CASTLLLGTEAFF. For the CDR3, the DNA is TGCGCCAGCACCCTCCTCCTGGGGACTGAAGCTTTCTTT.

This chain joins TRBV5-1 and TRBJ2-3; D is ambiguous. Germline CDR1 is SGHRS and CDR2 is YFSETQ. V was trimmed by 0 bases and J by 10 bases, leaving 6 bases between them. The CDR3 totals 11 residues. The CDR3 nucleotides read TGCGCCAGCAGCTTGGGTCTCTCGCAGTATTTT. Translated, it gives CASSLGLSQYF.

This chain joins TRBV12-3 or TRBV12-4 and TRBJ1-5; 7 positions agree with TRBD1. V shed 5 bases, J shed 4 bases, and the junction held 5 bases outside the gene matches. The CDR3 has 14 residues. The CDR3 DNA follows: TGTGCCAGCAGTGAGACAGGGCTGAATCAGCCCCAGCATTTT. Translated, it gives CASSETGLNQPQHF.

V is TRBV7-9 and J is TRBJ1-4, with a weak D call TRBD1 (5 bases). The CDR3 has 17 amino acids. CDR1 and CDR2 (germline): SEHNR, FQNEAQ (reference sequence). V lost 5 bases and J 2 bases, leaving 18 bases between the germline ends. The CDR3 sequence is CASSDLARGATNEKLFF. In DNA form, the CDR3 reads TGTGCCAGCAGCGACCTAGCACGCGGGGCCACTAATGAAAAACTGTTTTTT. The entire variable domain, with the rest obtained from reference TRBV7-9 and TRBJ1-4, is as follows: DTGVSQNPRHKITKRGQNVTFRCDPISEHNRLYWYRQTLGQGPEFLTYFQNEAQLEKSRLLSDRFSAERPKGSFSTLEIQRTEQGDSAMYLCASSDLARGATNEKLFFGSGTQLSVL.

The V gene is TRBV7-8, the J gene TRBJ2-1; no clear D gene. There are 15 residues in the CDR3. The V end lost 3 bases, the J end lost 1 base, and 10 bases lay between the germline ends. Germline V gene data show CDR1 as SGHVS and CDR2 as FQNEAQ. The chain's CDR3 is CASSFLSGSYNEQFF. DNA of the CDR3: TGTGCCAGCAGCTTCTTAAGTGGATCCTACAATGAGCAGTTCTTC.

This clonotype was found once. The gene calls are TRBV7-2 and TRBJ1-1; D gene uncertain. This CDR3 has 14 residues. The V end lost 2 bases, the J end lost 5 bases, and 12 bases lay between the germline ends. Germline V gives CDR1 SGHTA, CDR2 FQGNSA. This CDR3 is CASSLSGVVTEAFF. In DNA, the CDR3 is TGTGCCAGCAGCTTAAGTGGGGTGGTGACTGAAGCTTTCTTT.

This clonotype was picked up a small number of times. The chain carries TRBV7-9 and TRBJ2-5; possibly TRBD1 for D (6 bases). The germline V gene encodes CDR1 SEHNR and CDR2 FQNEAQ (reference sequence). V was trimmed by 5 bases and J by 1 base, leaving 23 bases between them. CDR3 size: 18 residues. The DNA of the CDR3 is TGTGCCAGCAGCGTTGAGGCGGTGTGGGACACCGGCCAAGAGACCCAGTACTTC. This gives the protein CASSVEAVWDTGQETQYF.

The chain is built from TRBV7-9 and TRBJ1-6, with D unresolved. In germline, CDR1 is SEHNR, CDR2 FQNEAQ (reference sequence). Trimming pared 5 bases from V and 6 bases from J, leaving 11 bases between. The CDR3 length is 14 residues. CDR3 residues: CASSTTPSNSPLHF. DNA for the CDR3: TGTGCCAGCAGCACGACGCCTAGTAATTCACCCCTCCACTTT. Drawing the rest from reference TRBV7-9 and TRBJ1-6, the complete variable domain is DTGVSQNPRHKITKRGQNVTFRCDPISEHNRLYWYRQTLGQGPEFLTYFQNEAQLEKSRLLSDRFSAERPKGSFSTLEIQRTEQGDSAMYLCASSTTPSNSPLHFGNGTRLTVT.

V and J are TRBV6-5 and TRBJ1-6; D remains ambiguous. Trimming stripped 6 bases from V and 6 bases from J, with 12 bases between. The CDR3 length is 14 residues. CDR1 is MNHEY, CDR2 SVGAGI, per germline. The CDR3 reads CASRPDGANSPLHF. CDR3 in DNA: TGTGCCAGCAGGCCGGACGGAGCTAATTCACCCCTCCACTTT.